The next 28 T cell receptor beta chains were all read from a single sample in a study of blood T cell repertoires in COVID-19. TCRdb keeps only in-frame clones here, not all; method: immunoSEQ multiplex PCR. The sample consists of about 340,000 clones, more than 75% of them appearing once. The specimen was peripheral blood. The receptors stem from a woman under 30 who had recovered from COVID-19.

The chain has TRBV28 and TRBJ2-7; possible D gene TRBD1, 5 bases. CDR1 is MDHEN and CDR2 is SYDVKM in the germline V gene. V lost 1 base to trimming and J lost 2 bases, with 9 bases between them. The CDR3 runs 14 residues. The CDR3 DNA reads TGTGCCAGCAGTTTATATGACAGAGCCTACGAGCAGTACGTC. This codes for CASSLYDRAYEQYV.

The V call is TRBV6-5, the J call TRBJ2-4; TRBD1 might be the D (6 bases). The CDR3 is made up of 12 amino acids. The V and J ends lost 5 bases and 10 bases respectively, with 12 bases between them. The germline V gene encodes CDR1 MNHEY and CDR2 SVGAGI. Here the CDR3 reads CASSPQGRIQYF. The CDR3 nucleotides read TGTGCCAGCAGTCCCCAGGGGAGAATTCAGTACTTC.

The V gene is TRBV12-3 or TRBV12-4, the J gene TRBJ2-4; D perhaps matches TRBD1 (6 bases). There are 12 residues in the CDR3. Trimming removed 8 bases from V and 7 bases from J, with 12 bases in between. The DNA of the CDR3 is TGTGCCAGCGGTGAAAGGGGGAACATTCAGTACTTC. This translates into CASGERGNIQYF.

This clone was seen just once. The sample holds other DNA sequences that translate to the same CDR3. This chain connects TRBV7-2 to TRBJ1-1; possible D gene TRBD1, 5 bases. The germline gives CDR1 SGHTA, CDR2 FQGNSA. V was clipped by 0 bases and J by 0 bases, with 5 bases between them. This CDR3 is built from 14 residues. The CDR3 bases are TGTGCCAGCAGCTTAGCAGGGGTGAACACTGAAGCTTTCTTT. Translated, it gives CASSLAGVNTEAFF.

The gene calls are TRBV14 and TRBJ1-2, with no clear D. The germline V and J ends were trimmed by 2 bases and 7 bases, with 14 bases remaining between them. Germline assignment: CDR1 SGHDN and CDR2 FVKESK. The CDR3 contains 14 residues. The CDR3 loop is CASSQQTTYGGYTF. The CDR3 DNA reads TGTGCCAGCAGCCAACAGACGACTTATGGTGGCTACACCTTC.

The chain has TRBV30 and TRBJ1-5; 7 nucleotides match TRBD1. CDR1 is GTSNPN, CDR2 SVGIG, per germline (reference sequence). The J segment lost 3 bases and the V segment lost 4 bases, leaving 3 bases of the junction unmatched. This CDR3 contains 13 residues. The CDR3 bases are TGTGCCTGGACGGAGGGGGCCAATCAGCCCCAGCATTTT. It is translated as CAWTEGANQPQHF.

The CDR3 DNA follows: TGTGCCAGCAGCTCCCGGGACAGGGGCCCTGAAGCTTTCTTT. Its translation: CASSSRDRGPEAFF. The rearrangement joins TRBV7-9 to TRBJ1-1; the match to TRBD1 covers 10 bases. Germline V lookup: CDR1 SEHNR, CDR2 FQNEAQ (reference sequence). CDR3 size: 14 residues. The junction had 5 bases not matched to a gene; V was cut back by 4 bases and J by 6 bases.

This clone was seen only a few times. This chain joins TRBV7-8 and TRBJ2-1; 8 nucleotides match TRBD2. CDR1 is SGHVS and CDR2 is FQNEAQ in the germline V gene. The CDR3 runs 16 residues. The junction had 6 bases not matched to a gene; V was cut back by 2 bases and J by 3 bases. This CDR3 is CASSLLREGRYNEQFF. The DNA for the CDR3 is TGTGCCAGCAGCTTACTACGGGAGGGCCGCTACAATGAGCAGTTCTTC.

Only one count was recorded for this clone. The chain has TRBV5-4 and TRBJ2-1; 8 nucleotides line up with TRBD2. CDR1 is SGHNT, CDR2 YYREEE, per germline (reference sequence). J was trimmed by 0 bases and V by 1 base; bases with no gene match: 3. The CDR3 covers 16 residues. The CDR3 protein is CASSLIAGSSYNEQFF. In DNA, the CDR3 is TGTGCCAGCAGCTTGATAGCGGGGAGCTCCTACAATGAGCAGTTCTTC.

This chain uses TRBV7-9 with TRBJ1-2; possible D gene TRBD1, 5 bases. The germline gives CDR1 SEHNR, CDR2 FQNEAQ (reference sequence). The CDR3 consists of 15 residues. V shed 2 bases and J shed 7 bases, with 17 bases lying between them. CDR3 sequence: CASSLSDTLGTGYTF. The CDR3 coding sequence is TGTGCCAGCAGCTTATCGGACACTCTAGGTACTGGCTACACCTTC.

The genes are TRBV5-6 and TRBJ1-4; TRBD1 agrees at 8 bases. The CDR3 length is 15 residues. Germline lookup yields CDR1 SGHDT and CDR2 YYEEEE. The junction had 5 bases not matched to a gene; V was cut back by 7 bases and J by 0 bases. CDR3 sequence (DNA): TGTGCCAGCCAACACAGGGGGGCAACTAATGAAAAACTGTTTTTT. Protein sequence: CASQHRGATNEKLFF.

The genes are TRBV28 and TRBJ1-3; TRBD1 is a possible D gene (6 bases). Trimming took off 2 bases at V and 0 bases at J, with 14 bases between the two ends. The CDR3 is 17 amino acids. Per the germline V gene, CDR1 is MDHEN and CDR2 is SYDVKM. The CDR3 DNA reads TGTGCCAGCAGTTTAGTTCAGGGGTCTATCTCTGGAAACACCATATATTTT. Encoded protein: CASSLVQGSISGNTIYF.

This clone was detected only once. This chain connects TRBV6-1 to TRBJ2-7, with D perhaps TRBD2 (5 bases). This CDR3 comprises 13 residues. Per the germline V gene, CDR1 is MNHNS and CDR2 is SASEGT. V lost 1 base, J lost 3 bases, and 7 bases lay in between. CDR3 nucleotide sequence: TGTGCCAGCAGTGAAGTTGGACTCTACGAGCAGTACGTC. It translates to CASSEVGLYEQYV.

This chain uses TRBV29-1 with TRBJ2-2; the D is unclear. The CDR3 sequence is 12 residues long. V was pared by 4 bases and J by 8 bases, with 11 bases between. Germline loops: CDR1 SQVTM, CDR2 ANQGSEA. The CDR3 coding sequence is TGCAGCGTTGCATTGCAGTCTGGGGAGCTGTTTTTT. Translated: CSVALQSGELFF.

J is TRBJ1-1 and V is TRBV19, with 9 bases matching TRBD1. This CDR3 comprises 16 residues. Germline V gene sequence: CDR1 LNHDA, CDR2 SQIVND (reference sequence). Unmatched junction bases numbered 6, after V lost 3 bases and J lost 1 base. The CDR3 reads CASSILTGGANTEAFF. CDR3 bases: TGTGCCAGTAGTATCCTTACAGGGGGCGCGAACACTGAAGCTTTCTTT. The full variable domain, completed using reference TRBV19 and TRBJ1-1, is DGGITQSPKYLFRKEGQNVTLSCEQNLNHDAMYWYRQDPGQGLRLIYYSQIVNDFQKGDIAEGYSVSREKKESFPLTVTSAQKNPTAFYLCASSILTGGANTEAFFGQGTRLTVV.

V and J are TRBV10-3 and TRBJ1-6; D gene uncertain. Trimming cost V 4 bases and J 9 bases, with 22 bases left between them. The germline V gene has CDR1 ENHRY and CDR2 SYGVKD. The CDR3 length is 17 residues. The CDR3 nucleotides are TGTGCCATCAGTGTTGGTTCCTCCCTCATCGGCGGTTCACCCCTCCACTTT. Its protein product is CAISVGSSLIGGSPLHF.

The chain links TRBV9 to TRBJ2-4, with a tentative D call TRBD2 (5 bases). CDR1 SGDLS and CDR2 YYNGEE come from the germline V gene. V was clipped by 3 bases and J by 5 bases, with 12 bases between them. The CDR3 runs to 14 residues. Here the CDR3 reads CASSGGEYQNIQYF. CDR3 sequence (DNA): TGTGCCAGCAGCGGGGGAGAATACCAAAACATTCAGTACTTC.

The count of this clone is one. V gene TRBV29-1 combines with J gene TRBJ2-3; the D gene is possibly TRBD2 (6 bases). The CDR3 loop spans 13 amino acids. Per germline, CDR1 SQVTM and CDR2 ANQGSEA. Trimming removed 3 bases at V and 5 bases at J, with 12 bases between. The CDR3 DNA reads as TGCAGCGTTGATTGGGGGGAGCAAGATACGCAGTATTTT. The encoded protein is CSVDWGEQDTQYF.

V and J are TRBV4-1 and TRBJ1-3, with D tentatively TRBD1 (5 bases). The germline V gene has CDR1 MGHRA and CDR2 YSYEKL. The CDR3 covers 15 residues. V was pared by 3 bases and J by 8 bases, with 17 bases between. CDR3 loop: CASSHYLQQGDTIYF. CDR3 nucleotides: TGCGCCAGCAGCCACTACTTACAGCAAGGGGACACCATATATTTT.

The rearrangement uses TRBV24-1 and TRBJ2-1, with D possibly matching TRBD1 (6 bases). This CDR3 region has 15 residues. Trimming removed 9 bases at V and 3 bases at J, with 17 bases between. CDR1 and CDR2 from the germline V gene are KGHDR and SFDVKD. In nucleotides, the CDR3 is TGTGCCACCGCGGTTTCCTCAGGGGACTACAATGAGCAGTTCTTC. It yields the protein CATAVSSGDYNEQFF.

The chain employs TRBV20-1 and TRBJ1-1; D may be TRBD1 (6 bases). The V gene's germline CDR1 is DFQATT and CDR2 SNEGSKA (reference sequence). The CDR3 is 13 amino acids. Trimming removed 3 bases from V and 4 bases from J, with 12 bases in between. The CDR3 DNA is TGCAGTGCTAGTGGAGAAGGGGGCACTGAAGCTTTCTTT. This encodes CSASGEGGTEAFF.

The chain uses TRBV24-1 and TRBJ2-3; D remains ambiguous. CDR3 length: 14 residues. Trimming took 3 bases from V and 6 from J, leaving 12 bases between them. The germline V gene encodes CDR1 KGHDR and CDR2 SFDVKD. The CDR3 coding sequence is TGTGCCACCAGTGATAGTCTCGGGTGGGATACGCAGTATTTT. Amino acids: CATSDSLGWDTQYF.

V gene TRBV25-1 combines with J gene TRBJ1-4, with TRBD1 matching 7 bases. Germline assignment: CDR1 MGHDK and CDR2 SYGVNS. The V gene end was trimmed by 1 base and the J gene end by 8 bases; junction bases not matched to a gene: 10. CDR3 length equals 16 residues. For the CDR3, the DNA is TGTGCCAGCAGTGAATTCTTGACAGGGAAGGGAGAAAAACTGTTTTTT. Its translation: CASSEFLTGKGEKLFF.

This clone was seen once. The CDR3 loop is CASSALAGAYNEQFF. The DNA for the CDR3 is TGTGCCAGCAGCGCCCTTGCGGGAGCTTACAATGAGCAGTTCTTC. V is TRBV9 and J is TRBJ2-1; 7 bases are shared with TRBD2. CDR3 length: 15 residues. J lost 4 bases, V lost 3 bases, and 7 bases had no gene match. Germline CDR1 reads SGDLS; CDR2 reads YYNGEE.

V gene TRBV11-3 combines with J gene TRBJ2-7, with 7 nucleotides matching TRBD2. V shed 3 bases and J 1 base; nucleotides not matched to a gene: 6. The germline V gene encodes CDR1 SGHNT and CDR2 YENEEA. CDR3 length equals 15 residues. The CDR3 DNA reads TGTGCCAGCAGCTTGAGTGCAGCGGGATCCTACGAGCAGTACGTC. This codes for CASSLSAAGSYEQYV.

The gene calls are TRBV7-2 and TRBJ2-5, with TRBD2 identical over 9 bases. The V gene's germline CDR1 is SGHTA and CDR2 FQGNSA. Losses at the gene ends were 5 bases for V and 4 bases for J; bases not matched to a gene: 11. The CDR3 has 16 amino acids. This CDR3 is CASSDPGTSIIETQYF. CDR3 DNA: TGTGCCAGCAGCGACCCCGGGACTAGCATCATAGAGACCCAGTACTTC.

Here the CDR3 DNA reads TGTGCCAGTAGTATAGATCTGGCCAGGGTGGACACAGATACGCAGTATTTT. Protein: CASSIDLARVDTDTQYF. This rearrangement joins TRBV19 to TRBJ2-3; possibly TRBD1 for D (5 bases). CDR1 is LNHDA, CDR2 SQIVND, per germline (reference sequence). The V gene lost 0 bases and the J gene lost 2 bases, with 15 bases spanning the gap. The CDR3 has 17 amino acids.

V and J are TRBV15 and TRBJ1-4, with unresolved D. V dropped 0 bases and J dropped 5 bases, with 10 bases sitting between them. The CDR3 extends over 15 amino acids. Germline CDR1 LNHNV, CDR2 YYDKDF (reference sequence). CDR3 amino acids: CATSRDRSRNEKLFF. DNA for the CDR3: TGTGCCACCAGCAGAGATCGCTCGCGGAATGAAAAACTGTTTTTT.